This T cell receptor (beta chain) is drawn from a study of graft-versus-host responses after intestinal transplantation. About the study: The transplants performed in recipients were multivisceral, liver-intestinal, or isolated intestinal. Every one of the recipients received anti-thymocyte globulin induction and afterwards took tacrolimus and steroids for around three years.

TCRdb keeps only in-frame clones here, not all; method: immunoSEQ multiplex PCR. The repertoire consists of around 95,000 clones, with less than 90% occurring once and the leading ten covering about 0.95%. As regards this clone: Its antigen is not identified.

The sample in question was unstimulated CD4+ T cells sorted from spleen or lymph node cells, obtained before transplant. This sequence originates from a human donor who was the organ donor for an intestinal transplant.

CDR3 protein: CATQTGSVRNTIYF. DNA for the CDR3: TGTGCCACACAGACAGGGTCGGTGCGAAACACCATATATTTT. This chain joins TRBV10-3 and TRBJ1-3; TRBD1 matches at 7 bases. The CDR3 is made up of 14 amino acids. Germline CDR1 is ENHRY and CDR2 is SYGVKD. Unmatched junction bases numbered 11, after V lost 10 bases and J lost 5 bases.